The clone carrying this T cell receptor beta chain was counted many times. Its antigen is still unknown. Sample time point: newly diagnosed GD, antithyroid drugs for less than 3 months. Extracted PBMC RNA gave rise to the TCR library. The CDR3 is 16 residues long. The J segment lost 4 bases and the V segment lost 6 bases, leaving 12 bases of the junction unmatched. The record originates from a study of regulatory T cells in long-lasting Graves disease. Study-wide results and caveats: Whereas new patients shared about a thousand public clonotypes, persistent patients shared more, at under 3,500. Persistent Graves' patients possessed reduced TCR diversity relative to recently diagnosed ones.

CDR3 regions were amplified by Arm-PCR using iRepertoire HTBI primers to build TCR beta libraries. The authors' processing: Across samples, 62 TRBV and 14 TRBJ segments were found. TCRdb recomputed calls from the multiplex PCR reads with MiXCR, one row per CDR3 protein. The V and J calls were not made by the authors but by TCRdb's processing. The table lists approximately 400,000 distinct CDR3 sequences, about 16% of them singletons. The TCR sequence derives from a female donor with Graves disease. The J gene is TRBJ1-2, the V gene TRBV12-3 or TRBV12-4; 9 positions agree with TRBD1. The sequencing used peripheral blood mononuclear cells (PBMCs), collected at new diagnosis, from a patient treated with antithyroid drugs. CDR3 nucleotide sequence: TGTGCCAGCAGACAACAGGGGGCGATCCCCACCTATGGCTACACCTTC. Translation: CASRQQGAIPTYGYTF.